The rows below give T cell receptor beta chains drawn from one sample of a study of shared clonotypes between healthy human individuals. TCRdb's copy holds only in-frame clones and misses some; the assay was immunoSEQ multiplex PCR. The data contain about 2.4 million clones, roughly 93% of them singletons. The sequenced material came from naive CD4+ T cells from PBMCs. These receptor sequences come from a man between 18 and 35 years old in good health. Some clones in this sample may be carry-over from other donors' samples. CDR3s include the opening cysteine and the closing phenylalanine or tryptophan. The order of the fields is CDR3 protein, CDR3 DNA, clone size, V gene, D gene, J gene. D genes are given only for firm matches. For some rows the clone size is stated as once, few or many, or as a class when expanded; others skip it.

CDR3aa: CASSPGGGLQETQYF; CDR3nt: TGTGCCAGCAGCCCCGGCGGGGGCCTTCAAGAGACCCAGTACTTC; abundance: -; v_gene: TRBV21-1; d_gene: -; j_gene: TRBJ2-5
CDR3aa: CASSDSTSLNTGELFF; CDR3nt: TGTGCCAGCAGTGACTCGACTAGCTTGAACACCGGGGAGCTGTTTTTT; abundance: -; v_gene: TRBV6-4; d_gene: TRBD2; j_gene: TRBJ2-2
CDR3aa: CASSSSPSYEQYF; CDR3nt: TGTGCCAGCAGCTCTTCTCCCTCCTACGAGCAGTACTTC; abundance: -; v_gene: TRBV7-2; d_gene: -; j_gene: TRBJ2-7
CDR3aa: CASSPREYYPGLNQQYF; CDR3nt: TGTGCCAGCAGCCCCCGAGAGTACTACCCCGGGTTGAATCAGCAGTACTTC; abundance: -; v_gene: TRBV11-1; d_gene: -; j_gene: TRBJ2-5
CDR3aa: CASTSRLHTDTQYF; CDR3nt: TGTGCCAGCACCTCACGGCTCCACACAGATACGCAGTATTTT; abundance: -; v_gene: TRBV6-1; d_gene: -; j_gene: TRBJ2-3
CDR3aa: CASSGQGGNQPQHF; CDR3nt: TGTGCCAGCAGTGGCCAAGGGGGCAATCAGCCCCAGCATTTT; abundance: -; v_gene: TRBV2; d_gene: -; j_gene: TRBJ1-5
CDR3aa: CASSLAQAGSPLHF; CDR3nt: TGCGCCAGCAGCTTGGCTCAGGCAGGGTCACCCCTCCACTTT; abundance: once; v_gene: TRBV5-1; d_gene: -; j_gene: TRBJ1-6
CDR3aa: CASIMAREQYF; CDR3nt: TGTGCCAGCATCATGGCCCGCGAGCAGTACTTC; abundance: -; v_gene: TRBV6-1; d_gene: -; j_gene: TRBJ2-7
CDR3aa: CASAGALTQYF; CDR3nt: TGTGCCAGCGCCGGTGCTCTGACCCAGTACTTC; abundance: -; v_gene: TRBV28; d_gene: -; j_gene: TRBJ2-5
CDR3aa: CASSPQAGRGTYGYTF; CDR3nt: TGTGCCAGCAGCCCCCAGGCGGGCAGGGGGACTTATGGCTACACCTTC; abundance: -; v_gene: TRBV7-3; d_gene: TRBD1; j_gene: TRBJ1-2
CDR3aa: CASSQEVQGYQPQHF; CDR3nt: TGCGCCAGCAGCCAAGAAGTCCAGGGGTATCAGCCCCAGCATTTT; abundance: once; v_gene: TRBV4-1; d_gene: -; j_gene: TRBJ1-5
CDR3aa: CASSQGADNYGYTF; CDR3nt: TGTGCCAGCAGCCAAGGGGCAGATAACTATGGCTACACCTTC; abundance: -; v_gene: TRBV4-2; d_gene: -; j_gene: TRBJ1-2
CDR3aa: CASSANPGTRDEQYF; CDR3nt: TGCGCCAGCAGCGCAAACCCCGGGACCCGGGACGAGCAGTACTTC; abundance: -; v_gene: TRBV5-1; d_gene: -; j_gene: TRBJ2-7
CDR3aa: CASSERVGLNTIYF; CDR3nt: TGTGCCAGCAGTGAACGCGTAGGGCTAAACACCATATATTTT; abundance: -; v_gene: TRBV6-1; d_gene: -; j_gene: TRBJ1-3
CDR3aa: CARSLAGRDTGELFF; CDR3nt: TGTGCCAGAAGCTTGGCCGGCCGCGACACCGGGGAGCTGTTTTTT; abundance: -; v_gene: TRBV5-3; d_gene: -; j_gene: TRBJ2-2
CDR3aa: CASTGTATNYGYTF; CDR3nt: TGTGCCAGCACTGGGACAGCAACTAACTATGGCTACACCTTC; abundance: -; v_gene: TRBV6-1; d_gene: TRBD1; j_gene: TRBJ1-2
CDR3aa: CASRQRDRVYEQYF; CDR3nt: TGTGCCAGCAGACAACGGGACAGGGTTTACGAGCAGTACTTC; abundance: -; v_gene: TRBV28; d_gene: TRBD1; j_gene: TRBJ2-7